The 23 T cell receptor beta chains below were found in one sample sequenced in a study of T cells in localized non-small cell lung cancer. Here immunoSEQ multiplex PCR was the method, and the copy in TCRdb shows in-frame clones only, minus some. Of almost 5,500 clones listed, 85% are singletons. The starting material was PBMCs, obtained before any cancer treatment. The source of these receptors is a woman aged 35 to 69 with stage II lung adenocarcinoma.

The CDR3 here is CASSGTGGVSNQPQHF. For the CDR3, the DNA is TGTGCCAGCAGTGGGACAGGGGGCGTAAGCAATCAGCCCCAGCATTTT. The rearrangement uses TRBV2 and TRBJ1-5; 11 bases are shared with TRBD1. CDR1 is SNHLY, CDR2 FYNNEI, per germline. V was pared by 4 bases and J by 1 base, with 3 bases of the junction left unmatched. The CDR3 is 16 amino acids.

The V call is TRBV19, the J call TRBJ2-1, with TRBD2 identical over 13 bases. V trimming: 5 bases; J trimming: 9 bases; junction bases outside the gene matches: 7. Germline CDR1 reads LNHDA; CDR2 reads SQIVND (reference sequence). This CDR3 region has 15 residues. The CDR3, as DNA: TGTGCCAGTAGTTTAGGACTAGCGGGAGTAAGTGAGCAGTTCTTC. Amino acids: CASSLGLAGVSEQFF.

The genes are TRBV2 and TRBJ1-1; possible D gene TRBD1, 6 bases. CDR1 is SNHLY and CDR2 is FYNNEI in the germline V gene. CDR3 length equals 15 residues. The germline V and J ends were trimmed by 6 bases and 4 bases, with 18 bases remaining between them. CDR3 in DNA: TGTGCCAGCAGACCTACACAGGGAAGCACCACTGAAGCTTTCTTT. It yields the protein CASRPTQGSTTEAFF.

The genes are TRBV7-2 and TRBJ1-1, with D tentatively TRBD1 (6 bases). V lost 8 bases to trimming and J lost 1 base, with 14 bases between them. The CDR3 length is 14 residues. Germline CDR1 is SGHTA and CDR2 is FQGNSA. This CDR3 reads CASLLGGRNTEAFF. CDR3 coding DNA: TGTGCCAGCTTACTGGGGGGGCGGAACACTGAAGCTTTCTTT.

This chain links TRBV19 with TRBJ2-7, with 10 positions matching TRBD2. Germline V gene sequence: CDR1 LNHDA, CDR2 SQIVND (reference sequence). V was pared by 6 bases and J by 0 bases, with 5 bases of the junction left unmatched. CDR3 size: 15 residues. Written as DNA, the CDR3 is TGTGCCAGTAGAGGACTAGCGGAAAACTCCTACGAGCAGTACTTC. Translating it yields CASRGLAENSYEQYF.

This clone was seen more than once but under ten times. The CDR3 region is CASSPFPADTQYF. CDR3 DNA sequence: TGTGCCAGCAGCCCCTTCCCCGCAGATACGCAGTATTTT. J is TRBJ2-3 and V is TRBV7-9; no clear D. Germline V CDR1 and CDR2: SEHNR, FQNEAQ (reference sequence). The CDR3 consists of 13 residues. V was clipped by 5 bases and J by 4 bases, with 10 bases between them.

The chain couples TRBV9 to TRBJ1-2, with 7 positions matching TRBD1. There are 16 residues in the CDR3. V was clipped by 4 bases and J by 1 base; unmatched bases: 10. Per the germline V gene, CDR1 is SGDLS and CDR2 is YYNGEE. CDR3 sequence (DNA): TGTGCCAGCAGCCCTCGACAGGGCCCTCTTAACTATGGCTACACCTTC. Translating it yields CASSPRQGPLNYGYTF.

V and J are TRBV7-6 and TRBJ1-2; D perhaps matches TRBD1 (5 bases). The CDR3 has 14 residues. CDR1 and CDR2 (germline): SGHVS, FNYEAQ. Trimming cost V 6 bases and J 4 bases, with 15 bases left between them. CDR3 bases: TGTGCCAGCAGTCCTTTGGCCCAGGGCTATGGCTACACCTTC. Its translation is CASSPLAQGYGYTF. The full variable domain, its missing parts supplied by reference TRBV7-6 and TRBJ1-2, is GAGVSQSPRYKVTKRGQDVALRCDPISGHVSLYWYRQALGQGPEFLTYFNYEAQQDKSGLPNDRFSAERPEGSISTLTIQRTEQRDSAMYRCASSPLAQGYGYTFGSGTRLTVV.

The chain is built from TRBV6-1 and TRBJ1-2, with a tentative D call TRBD1 (5 bases). Germline V gene lookup returns CDR1 MNHNS and CDR2 SASEGT. V was shortened by 2 bases and J by 5 bases, with 15 bases between the two germline ends. The CDR3 spans 15 residues. This chain's CDR3 is CASSENLDIGYGYTF. DNA of the CDR3: TGTGCCAGCAGTGAAAATTTGGACATCGGGTATGGCTACACCTTC.

The chain joins TRBV30 to TRBJ1-1, with D maybe TRBD1 (5 bases). The germline V gene has CDR1 GTSNPN and CDR2 SVGIG (reference sequence). The CDR3 totals 14 residues. V was cut by 3 bases and J by 0 bases, with 11 bases left in between. The CDR3 DNA reads TGTGCCTGGAGCATGGGACCGATGAACACTGAAGCTTTCTTT. It translates to CAWSMGPMNTEAFF.

The chain links TRBV7-2 to TRBJ2-2; the D is unclear. Germline lookup yields CDR1 SGHTA and CDR2 FQGNSA. The CDR3 loop spans 13 amino acids. V was cut by 7 bases and J by 0 bases, with 6 bases left in between. The DNA of the CDR3 is TGTGCCAGCACCAGCTCGAACACCGGGGAGCTGTTTTTT. It specifies CASTSSNTGELFF.

The chain links TRBV19 to TRBJ2-7, with TRBD2 matching 7 bases. The V gene end was trimmed by 6 bases and the J gene end by 2 bases; junction bases not matched to a gene: 10. The CDR3 is 15 amino acids. Germline CDR1 LNHDA, CDR2 SQIVND (reference sequence). CDR3 sequence reads: CASSTGGKPPYEQYF. The CDR3 nucleotides read TGTGCCAGTAGCACGGGAGGAAAACCCCCCTACGAGCAGTACTTC.

The chain has TRBV6-5 and TRBJ2-3; D gene ambiguous. Germline V gene sequence: CDR1 MNHEY, CDR2 SVGAGI. With 7 bases removed from V and 10 bases from J, the gap between germline ends came to 12 bases. The CDR3 has 11 residues. In DNA form, the CDR3 reads TGTGCCAGCACGGCAGGTTTTTCGCAGTATTTT. As protein: CASTAGFSQYF.

The J gene is TRBJ2-4, the V gene TRBV7-8; the D gene is possibly TRBD1 (5 bases). The V gene lost 5 bases and the J gene lost 3 bases, with 11 bases spanning the gap. The CDR3 loop spans 14 amino acids. The germline V gene has CDR1 SGHVS and CDR2 FQNEAQ. CDR3 nucleotide sequence: TGTGCCAGCAGCATCGACAGAGACAAAAACATTCAGTACTTC. Its translation: CASSIDRDKNIQYF.

This rearrangement joins TRBV30 to TRBJ1-4; D unclear. CDR1 is GTSNPN and CDR2 is SVGIG in the germline V gene (reference sequence). Trimming removed 0 bases at V and 4 bases at J, with 6 bases between. The CDR3 has 13 residues. For the CDR3, the DNA is TGTGCCTGGAGTGTACAGATTAATGAAAAACTGTTTTTT. As protein: CAWSVQINEKLFF.

V usage is TRBV21-1 and J usage is TRBJ2-5; TRBD2, the table's D call, lacks a check against the DNA. TRBV21-1 constitutes a pseudogene. This CDR3 comprises 12 residues. CDR3 coding DNA: TGTGCCAGAGGAGACTACCAAGAGACCCAGTACTTC. Translation: CARGDYQETQYF.

The gene calls are TRBV10-3 and TRBJ2-2; D gene unclear. CDR1 and CDR2 (germline): ENHRY, SYGVKD. The CDR3 runs to 13 residues. Trimming removed 2 bases at V and 3 bases at J, with 4 bases between. The CDR3 DNA sequence: TGTGCCATCAGTGAGGAATACACCGGGGAGCTGTTTTTT. This sequence encodes CAISEEYTGELFF.

The CDR3 sequence: CASSSTGNSGNTIYF. DNA for the CDR3: TGTGCCAGCAGTTCGACAGGGAACTCTGGAAACACCATATATTTT. The chain uses TRBV28 and TRBJ1-3, with 7 positions matching TRBD1. V shed 4 bases and J 0 bases; nucleotides not matched to a gene: 3. Per the germline V gene, CDR1 is MDHEN and CDR2 is SYDVKM. This CDR3 contains 15 residues.

The J gene is TRBJ1-1, the V gene TRBV11-2; D unclear. Germline V gene sequence: CDR1 SGHAT, CDR2 FQNNGV. The V gene lost 2 bases and the J gene lost 1 base, with 11 bases spanning the gap. The CDR3 spans 15 residues. The DNA for the CDR3 is TGTGCCAGCAGCTTAATGCGAACAGCGAACACTGAAGCTTTCTTT. This sequence encodes CASSLMRTANTEAFF.

This rearrangement joins TRBV29-1 to TRBJ1-5; 7 nucleotides align to TRBD1. Germline lookup yields CDR1 SQVTM and CDR2 ANQGSEA. Trimming cost V 2 bases and J 5 bases; bases outside gene matches: 3. This CDR3 is built from 13 residues. The CDR3 is CSVESQGDQPQHF. For the CDR3, the DNA is TGCAGCGTTGAATCCCAGGGGGATCAGCCCCAGCATTTT.

V usage is TRBV6-6 and J usage is TRBJ1-2; the match to TRBD1 covers 8 bases. This CDR3 comprises 12 residues. The germline V gene has CDR1 MNHNY and CDR2 SVGAGI (reference sequence). With V trimmed by 6 bases and J by 4 bases, 1 base remained unmatched. CDR3 in DNA: TGTGCCAGCAGCGACAGGGGCTATGGCTACACCTTC. As protein: CASSDRGYGYTF.

The rearrangement joins TRBV13 to TRBJ2-7; D remains ambiguous. From germline, CDR1 is PRHDT and CDR2 FYEKMQ (reference sequence). This CDR3 region has 13 residues. Trimming took 0 bases from V and 5 from J, leaving 8 bases between them. The CDR3 reads CASSLGAQHEQYF. The DNA for the CDR3 is TGTGCCAGCAGCTTAGGGGCTCAACACGAGCAGTACTTC.

The chain is built from TRBV4-2 and TRBJ2-3, with D maybe TRBD2 (6 bases). From germline, CDR1 is LGHNA and CDR2 YNFKEQ. V was clipped by 1 base and J by 7 bases, with 12 bases between them. This CDR3 spans 14 amino acids. The CDR3 reads CASSQGGVENTQYF. The DNA for the CDR3 is TGTGCCAGCAGCCAAGGCGGGGTTGAAAATACGCAGTATTTT.